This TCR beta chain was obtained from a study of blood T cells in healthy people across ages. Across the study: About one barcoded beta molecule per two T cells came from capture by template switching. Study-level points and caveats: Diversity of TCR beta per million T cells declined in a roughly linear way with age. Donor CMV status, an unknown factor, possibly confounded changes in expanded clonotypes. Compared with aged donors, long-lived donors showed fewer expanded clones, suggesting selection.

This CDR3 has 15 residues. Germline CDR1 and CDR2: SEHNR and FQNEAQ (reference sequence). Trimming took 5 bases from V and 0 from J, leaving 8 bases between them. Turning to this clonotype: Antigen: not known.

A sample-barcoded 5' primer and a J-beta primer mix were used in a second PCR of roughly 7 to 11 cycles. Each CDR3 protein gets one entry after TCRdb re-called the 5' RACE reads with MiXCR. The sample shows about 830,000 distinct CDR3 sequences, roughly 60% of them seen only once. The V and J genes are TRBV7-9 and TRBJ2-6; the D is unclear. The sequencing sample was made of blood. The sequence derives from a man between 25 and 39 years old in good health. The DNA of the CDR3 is TGTGCCAGCAGCGATGGCTTCTCTGGGGCCAACGTCCTGACTTTC. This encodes CASSDGFSGANVLTF. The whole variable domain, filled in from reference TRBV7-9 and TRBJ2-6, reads DTGVSQNPRHKITKRGQNVTFRCDPISEHNRLYWYRQTLGQGPEFLTYFQNEAQLEKSRLLSDRFSAERPKGSFSTLEIQRTEQGDSAMYLCASSDGFSGANVLTFGAGSRLTVL.